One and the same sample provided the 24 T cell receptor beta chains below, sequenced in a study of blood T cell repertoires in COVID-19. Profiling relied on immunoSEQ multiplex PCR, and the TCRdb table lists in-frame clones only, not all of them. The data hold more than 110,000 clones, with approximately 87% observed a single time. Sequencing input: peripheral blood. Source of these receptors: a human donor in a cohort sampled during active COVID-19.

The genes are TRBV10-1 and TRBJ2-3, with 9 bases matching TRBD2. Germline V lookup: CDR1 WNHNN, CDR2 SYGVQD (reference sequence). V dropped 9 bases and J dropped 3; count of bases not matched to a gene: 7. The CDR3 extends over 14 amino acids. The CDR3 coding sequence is TGCGCCAGTCGGTCTAGCGGGGATACAGATACGCAGTATTTT. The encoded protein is CASRSSGDTDTQYF.

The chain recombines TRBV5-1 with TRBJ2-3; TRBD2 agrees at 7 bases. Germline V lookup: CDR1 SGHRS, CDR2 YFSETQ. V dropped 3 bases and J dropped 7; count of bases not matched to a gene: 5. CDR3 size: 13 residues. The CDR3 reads CASSYGGSNTQYF. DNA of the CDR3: TGCGCCAGCAGCTACGGCGGGAGTAATACGCAGTATTTT.

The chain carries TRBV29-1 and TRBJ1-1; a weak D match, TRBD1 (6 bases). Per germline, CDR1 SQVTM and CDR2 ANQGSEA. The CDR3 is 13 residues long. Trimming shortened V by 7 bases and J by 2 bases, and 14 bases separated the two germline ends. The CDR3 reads CSAPDSQNTEAFF. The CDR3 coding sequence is TGCAGCGCCCCGGACAGCCAAAACACTGAAGCTTTCTTT.

CDR3 amino acids: CASSFIQGAKNIQYF. The CDR3 region has the DNA TGTGCCAGCAGCTTCATACAGGGGGCCAAAAACATTCAGTACTTC. J is TRBJ2-4 and V is TRBV5-8; 7 nucleotides line up with TRBD1. V gave up 2 bases and J gave up 1 base; unmatched junction bases: 3. Looked up from germline, CDR1 is SGHTS and CDR2 is YDEGEE. The length of the CDR3 is 15 residues.

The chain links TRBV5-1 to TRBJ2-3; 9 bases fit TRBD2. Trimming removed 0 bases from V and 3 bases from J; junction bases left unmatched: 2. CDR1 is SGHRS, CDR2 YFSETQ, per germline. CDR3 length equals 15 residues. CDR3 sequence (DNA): TGCGCCAGCAGCTTGGCTAGCGGGATTACAGATACGCAGTATTTT. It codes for CASSLASGITDTQYF.

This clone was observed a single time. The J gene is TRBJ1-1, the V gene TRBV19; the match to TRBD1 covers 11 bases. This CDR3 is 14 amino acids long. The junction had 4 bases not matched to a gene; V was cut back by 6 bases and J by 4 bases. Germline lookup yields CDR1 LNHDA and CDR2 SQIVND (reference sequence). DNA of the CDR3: TGTGCCAGTAGGACCGGACAGGGGGCCACTGAAGCTTTCTTT. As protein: CASRTGQGATEAFF.

CDR3: CASSSRLAGGPDTQYF. As DNA, the CDR3 is TGTGCCAGCAGTTCCCGACTAGCGGGGGGGCCAGATACGCAGTATTTT. The chain employs TRBV6-5 and TRBJ2-3; 14 nucleotides match TRBD2. CDR3 size: 16 residues. With 4 bases clipped from V and 4 bases from J, the junction kept 4 bases outside the gene matches. Germline assignment: CDR1 MNHEY and CDR2 SVGAGI.

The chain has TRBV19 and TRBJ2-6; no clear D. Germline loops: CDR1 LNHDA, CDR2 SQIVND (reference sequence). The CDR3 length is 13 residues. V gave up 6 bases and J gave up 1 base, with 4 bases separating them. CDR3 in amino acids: CASRHSGANVLTF. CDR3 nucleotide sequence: TGTGCCAGTAGACATTCTGGGGCCAACGTCCTGACTTTC.

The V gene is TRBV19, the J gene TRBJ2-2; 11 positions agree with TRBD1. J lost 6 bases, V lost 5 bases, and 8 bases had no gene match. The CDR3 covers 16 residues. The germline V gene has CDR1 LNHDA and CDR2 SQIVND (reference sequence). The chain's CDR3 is CASSPIRDRGSGELFF. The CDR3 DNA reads TGTGCCAGTAGTCCCATCCGGGACAGGGGGTCCGGGGAGCTGTTTTTT. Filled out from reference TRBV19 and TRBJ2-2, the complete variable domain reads DGGITQSPKYLFRKEGQNVTLSCEQNLNHDAMYWYRQDPGQGLRLIYYSQIVNDFQKGDIAEGYSVSREKKESFPLTVTSAQKNPTAFYLCASSPIRDRGSGELFFGEGSRLTVL.

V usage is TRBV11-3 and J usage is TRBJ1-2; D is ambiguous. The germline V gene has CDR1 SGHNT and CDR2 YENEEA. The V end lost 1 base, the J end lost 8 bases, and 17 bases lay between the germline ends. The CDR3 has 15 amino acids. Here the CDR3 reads CASSLGRVEAEGYTF. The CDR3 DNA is TGTGCCAGCAGCTTAGGGAGGGTCGAGGCGGAGGGCTACACCTTC.

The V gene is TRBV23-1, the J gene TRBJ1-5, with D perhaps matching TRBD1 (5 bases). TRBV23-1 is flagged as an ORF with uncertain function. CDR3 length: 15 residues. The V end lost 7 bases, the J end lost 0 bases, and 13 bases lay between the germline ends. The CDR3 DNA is TGCGCCAGCATCCCTACAGGTGATAGCAATCAGCCCCAGCATTTT. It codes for CASIPTGDSNQPQHF.

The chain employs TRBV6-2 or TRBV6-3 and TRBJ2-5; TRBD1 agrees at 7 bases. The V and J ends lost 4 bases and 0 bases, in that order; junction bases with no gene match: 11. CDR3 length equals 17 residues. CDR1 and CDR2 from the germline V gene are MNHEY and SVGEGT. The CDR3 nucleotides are TGTGCCAGCAGTTTCGACAGGGCGGCGTATAACCAAGAGACCCAGTACTTC. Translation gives CASSFDRAAYNQETQYF.

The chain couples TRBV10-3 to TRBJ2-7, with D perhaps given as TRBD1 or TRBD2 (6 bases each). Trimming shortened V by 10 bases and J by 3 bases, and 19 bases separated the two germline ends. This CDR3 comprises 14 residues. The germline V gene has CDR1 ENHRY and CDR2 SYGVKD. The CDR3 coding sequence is TGTGCCACCAGGGGTAGGGTCGGGGGCTACGAGCAGTACTTC. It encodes CATRGRVGGYEQYF.

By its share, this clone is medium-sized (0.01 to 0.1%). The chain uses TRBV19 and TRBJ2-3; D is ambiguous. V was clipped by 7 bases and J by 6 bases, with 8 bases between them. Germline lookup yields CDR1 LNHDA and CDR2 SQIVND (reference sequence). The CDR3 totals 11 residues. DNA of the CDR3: TGTGCCAGTAAAGTCGGGGATACGCAGTATTTT. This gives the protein CASKVGDTQYF.

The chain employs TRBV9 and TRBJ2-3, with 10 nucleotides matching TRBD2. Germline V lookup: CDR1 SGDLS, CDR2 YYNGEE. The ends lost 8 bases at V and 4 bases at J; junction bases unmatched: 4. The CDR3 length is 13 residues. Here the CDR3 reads CASGSGRADTQYF. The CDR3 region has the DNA TGTGCCAGTGGAAGCGGGAGGGCAGATACGCAGTATTTT.

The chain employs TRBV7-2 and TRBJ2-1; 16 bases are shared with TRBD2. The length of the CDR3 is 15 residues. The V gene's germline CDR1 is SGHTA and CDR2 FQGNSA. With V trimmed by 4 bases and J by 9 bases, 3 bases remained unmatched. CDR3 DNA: TGTGCCAGCAGCTGGGGACTAGCGGGAGGGGGTGAGCAGTTCTTC. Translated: CASSWGLAGGGEQFF.

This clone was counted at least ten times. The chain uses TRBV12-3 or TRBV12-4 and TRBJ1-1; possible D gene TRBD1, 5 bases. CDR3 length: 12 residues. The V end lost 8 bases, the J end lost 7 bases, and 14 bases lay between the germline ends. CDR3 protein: CASAGWGGEAFF. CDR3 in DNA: TGTGCCAGCGCCGGTTGGGGGGGTGAAGCTTTCTTT.

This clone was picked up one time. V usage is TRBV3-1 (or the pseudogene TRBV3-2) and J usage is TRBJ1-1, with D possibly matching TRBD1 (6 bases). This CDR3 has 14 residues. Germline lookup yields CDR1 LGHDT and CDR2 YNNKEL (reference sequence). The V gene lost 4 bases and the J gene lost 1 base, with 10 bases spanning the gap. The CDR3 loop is CASSLMDRNTEAFF. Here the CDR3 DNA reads TGTGCCAGCAGCCTGATGGACAGGAACACTGAAGCTTTCTTT.

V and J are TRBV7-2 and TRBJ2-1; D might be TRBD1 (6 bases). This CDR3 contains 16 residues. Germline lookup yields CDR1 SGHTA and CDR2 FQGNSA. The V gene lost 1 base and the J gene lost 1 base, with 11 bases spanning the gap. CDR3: CASSLETGWSYNEQFF. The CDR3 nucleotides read TGTGCCAGCAGCTTAGAAACAGGGTGGTCCTACAATGAGCAGTTCTTC.

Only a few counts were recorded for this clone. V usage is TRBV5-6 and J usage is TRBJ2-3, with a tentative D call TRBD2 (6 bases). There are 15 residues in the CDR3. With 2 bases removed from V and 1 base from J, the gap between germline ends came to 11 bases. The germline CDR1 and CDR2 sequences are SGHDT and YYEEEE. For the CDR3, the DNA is TGTGCCAGCAGCTTACCGGGACTTGGCACAGATACGCAGTATTTT. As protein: CASSLPGLGTDTQYF.

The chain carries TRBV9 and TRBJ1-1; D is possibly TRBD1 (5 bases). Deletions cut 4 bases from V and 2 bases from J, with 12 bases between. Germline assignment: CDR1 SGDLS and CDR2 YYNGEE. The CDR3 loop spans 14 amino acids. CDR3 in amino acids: CASSIRQKNTEAFF. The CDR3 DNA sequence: TGTGCCAGCAGCATTCGACAGAAAAACACTGAAGCTTTCTTT.

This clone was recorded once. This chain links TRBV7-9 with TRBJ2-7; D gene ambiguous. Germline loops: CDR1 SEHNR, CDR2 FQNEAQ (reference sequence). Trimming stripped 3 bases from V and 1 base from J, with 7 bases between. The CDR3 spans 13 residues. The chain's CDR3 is CASSLAESYEQYF. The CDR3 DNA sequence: TGTGCCAGCAGCTTGGCGGAATCCTACGAGCAGTACTTC. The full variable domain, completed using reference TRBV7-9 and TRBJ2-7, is DTGVSQNPRHKITKRGQNVTFRCDPISEHNRLYWYRQTLGQGPEFLTYFQNEAQLEKSRLLSDRFSAERPKGSFSTLEIQRTEQGDSAMYLCASSLAESYEQYFGPGTRLTVT.

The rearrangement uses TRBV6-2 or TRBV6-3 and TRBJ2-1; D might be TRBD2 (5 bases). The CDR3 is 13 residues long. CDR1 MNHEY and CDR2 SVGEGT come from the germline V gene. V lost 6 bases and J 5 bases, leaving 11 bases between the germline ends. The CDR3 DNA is TGTGCCAGCAGCCAAGACTACAACAATGAGCAGTTCTTC. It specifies CASSQDYNNEQFF.

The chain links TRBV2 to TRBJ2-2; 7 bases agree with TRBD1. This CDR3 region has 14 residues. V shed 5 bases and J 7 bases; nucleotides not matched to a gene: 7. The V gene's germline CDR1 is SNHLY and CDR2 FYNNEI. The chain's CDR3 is CASSKTGWSGELFF. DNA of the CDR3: TGTGCCAGCAGTAAGACAGGGTGGAGCGGGGAGCTGTTTTTT.